This entry lists 2 T cell receptor beta chains sequenced from one sample in a study of response to subunit inactivated influenza vaccine. Each CDR3 protein is one row after TCRdb ran MiXCR on the RT-PCR reads. Found here are hundreds of thousands of distinct CDR3 sequences, approximately 14% of them singletons; the top ten hold 7.5% to 8%. The sample here was PBMCs from blood, taken roughly 15 days before vaccination. The receptors shown here come from a man between 45 and 60 years old who received an inactivated influenza vaccine.

This clonotype was counted only a few times. The gene calls are TRBV5-1 and TRBJ1-2; D remains unclear. This CDR3 comprises 14 residues. Trimming removed 3 bases from V and 0 bases from J, with 9 bases in between. The V gene's germline CDR1 is SGHRS and CDR2 YFSETQ. CDR3 in DNA: TGCGCCAGCAGCTCAGTAACATCTAACTATGGCTACACCTTC. Amino acids: CASSSVTSNYGYTF.

This clonotype is a singleton in its sample. A much larger clone lies one base from this, so it may be a read error. The V gene is TRBV4-3, the J gene TRBJ2-7; D remains unclear. The CDR3 sequence is 15 residues long. Germline CDR1 LGHNA, CDR2 YSLEER. As DNA, the CDR3 is TGCGCCAGCAGCCAAGATAACGCAGGCACCTACGAGCACTACTTC. Translating gives CASSQDNAGTYEHYF.